Presented here are 26 T cell receptor beta chains from one specimen sequenced in a study of T cell clonality in common variable immunodeficiency. General study findings and limits: In common variable immunodeficiency, TCR beta chains reportedly carried fewer deletions and N-nucleotide insertions.

Method: immunoSEQ multiplex PCR; TCRdb's copy keeps in-frame clones and lacks some. This sample carries under 20,000 clones, none of them present only once. These TCRs' antigens remain unknown. Sequenced: peripheral blood mononuclear cells. The receptors shown here come from a human donor with common variable immunodeficiency.

In this sample, this clone turned up a few times. Read data end 3 residues before the CDR3 end; the end is taken from the germline J gene. The chain has TRBV5-1 and TRBJ2-1, with 13 bases aligning to TRBD2. The CDR3 contains 15 residues. The germline gives CDR1 SGHRS, CDR2 YFSETQ. V dropped 3 bases and J dropped 7; count of bases not matched to a gene: 4. The covered CDR3 bases are TGCGCCAGCAGCTCTACGGGACTAGCGGGAAATGAG. Amino acid sequence: CASSSTGLAGNE. The CDR3 as a whole reads CASSSTGLAGNEQFF.

This clone turned up a few times. The read comes to an end 3 residues before the CDR3 does, leaving the germline J gene to fill in the end. This sequence joins TRBV7-2 and TRBJ2-5, with no clear D. The V and J ends lost 1 base and 2 bases respectively, with 11 bases between them. This CDR3 is built from 15 residues. CDR1 and CDR2 (germline): SGHTA, FQGNSA. The CDR3 region is CASSLGSGPQETQYF. Partial CDR3 DNA: TGTGCCAGCAGCTTAGGCTCAGGCCCGCAAGAGACC.

This clone is deemed large. The CDR3 end lies 3 residues beyond the end of the read and is filled in from the germline J gene. The chain employs TRBV24-1 and TRBJ2-1; 11 nucleotides line up with TRBD1. V lost 4 bases to trimming and J lost 2 bases; unmatched junction nucleotides: 6. The CDR3 is 17 amino acids. CDR1 and CDR2 (germline): KGHDR, SFDVKD. CDR3 bases read: TGTGCCACCAGTGACCGGACAGGGGGCTTTCCCTACAATGAG. Its translation: CATSDRTGGFPYNE. The entire CDR3 protein reads CATSDRTGGFPYNEQFF.

This clone was seen at least ten times. The CDR3 is cut off 3 residues early in the read; its end comes from the germline J gene. The chain has TRBV7-2 and TRBJ2-5, with 7 positions matching TRBD1. This CDR3 region has 14 residues. Per germline, CDR1 SGHTA and CDR2 FQGNSA. The trim removed 3 bases at V and 2 bases at J, leaving 3 bases unmatched. The part of the CDR3 DNA that was read is TGTGCCAGCAGCTTGACAGGGTCTCAAGAGACC. Amino acids: CASSLTGSQET. The CDR3, in full, reads CASSLTGSQETQYF.

A word on this clone: The CDR3 is cut off 3 residues early in the read; its end comes from the germline J gene. The rearrangement joins TRBV7-2 to TRBJ2-5; D is possibly TRBD2 (6 bases). Germline values: CDR1 SGHTA, CDR2 FQGNSA. The V gene lost 6 bases and the J gene lost 5 bases, with 13 bases spanning the gap. CDR3 length: 13 amino acids. This CDR3 reads CASRAGLPETQYF. The sequenced part of the CDR3 DNA is TGTGCCAGCAGGGCCGGACTACCGGAGACC. The variable domain in full, with the rest retrieved from reference TRBV7-2 and TRBJ2-5, is GAGVSQSPSNKVTEKGKDVELRCDPISGHTALYWYRQSLGQGLEFLIYFQGNSAPDKSGLPSDRFSAERTGGSVSTLTIQRTQQEDSAVYLCASRAGLPETQYFGPGTRLLVL.

On this clone itself: The read terminates 3 residues ahead of where the CDR3 ends, so the germline J gene completes it. The rearrangement uses TRBV7-3 and TRBJ2-5; D might be TRBD1 or TRBD2, each matching 6 bases. The CDR3 is made up of 16 amino acids. V lost 5 bases to trimming and J lost 4 bases, with 20 bases between them. From germline, CDR1 is SGHTA and CDR2 FQGTGA. Here the CDR3 reads CASSPGGAGGGETQYF. The part of the CDR3 DNA that was read is TGTGCCAGCAGCCCAGGAGGGGCAGGAGGGGGAGAGACC.

In the case of this clone: The read comes to an end 3 residues before the CDR3 does, leaving the germline J gene to fill in the end. The J gene is TRBJ2-7, the V gene TRBV19, with 7 bases aligning to TRBD2. CDR3 size: 16 residues. V shed 3 bases, J shed 3 bases, and the junction held 11 bases outside the gene matches. Germline V gene data show CDR1 as LNHDA and CDR2 as SQIVND (reference sequence). CDR3 loop: CASSITIGASGYEQYF. CDR3 DNA (partial): TGTGCCAGTAGTATTACTATTGGGGCTAGCGGCTACGAG.

With respect to this clone: From the germline J gene comes the end of the CDR3, since the read stops 3 residues before it. The gene calls are TRBV5-1 and TRBJ1-2; D is unclear. V lost 0 bases and J lost 5, with 17 bases in between. CDR1 is SGHRS, CDR2 YFSETQ, per germline. CDR3 size: 16 residues. This CDR3 is CASSLGSGGVEYGYTF. CDR3 bases read: TGCGCCAGCAGCTTGGGCTCCGGCGGGGTTGAGTATGGC.

This clone has a count of ten or more. The read terminates 3 residues ahead of where the CDR3 ends, so the germline J gene completes it. V and J are TRBV3-1 (or the pseudogene TRBV3-2) and TRBJ2-4; the D gene is possibly TRBD2 (6 bases). Between the trimmed V and J ends, which lost 7 bases and 8 bases, there was a span of 15 bases. The CDR3 length is 13 residues. The germline CDR1 and CDR2 sequences are LGHDT and YNNKEL (reference sequence). The part of the CDR3 DNA that was read is TGTGCCAGCACCAACCACGGGGGAGACATT. It is translated as CASTNHGGDI. The CDR3 reads in full as CASTNHGGDIQYF.

This clone was recorded a few times. Germline and junction disagree at one end, which may indicate a read error. The observed sequence ends 3 residues before the CDR3 terminus, with the missing tail filled in from the germline J gene. J is TRBJ2-1 and V is TRBV20-1; 10 bases align to TRBD2. Germline V gene sequence: CDR1 DFQATT, CDR2 SNEGSKA (reference sequence). The CDR3 extends over 16 amino acids. The CDR3 sequence is CSGRPSSGSSYNEQFF. Partial CDR3 DNA: TGCAGTGGTAGACCGTCTAGCGGGAGCTCCTACAATGAG.

Concerning this clone: Read coverage stops 3 residues before the CDR3 terminus; the germline J gene supplies the remainder. V usage is TRBV5-1 and J usage is TRBJ2-5; 8 bases are shared with TRBD2. The CDR3 extends over 14 amino acids. The V and J ends lost 1 base and 5 bases, in that order; junction bases with no gene match: 4. Germline CDR1 reads SGHRS; CDR2 reads YFSETQ. Partial CDR3 DNA: TGCGCCAGCAGCTTGAGGGGACTAGAGGAGACC. Translated, it gives CASSLRGLEET. The CDR3, in full, reads CASSLRGLEETQYF.

A word on this clone: The read gets to within 3 residues of the CDR3 end, and the germline J gene fills in the rest. The rearrangement uses TRBV2 and TRBJ2-7; 7 positions agree with TRBD1. Per germline, CDR1 SNHLY and CDR2 FYNNEI. The CDR3 loop spans 14 amino acids. Unmatched junction bases numbered 10, after V lost 7 bases and J lost 4 bases. This CDR3 reads CASTRQGTPYEQYF. The sequenced CDR3 bases are TGTGCCAGCACTCGACAGGGTACCCCATACGAG.

In the case of this clone: Read sequence stops 3 residues before the CDR3 end, and the germline J gene provides the missing end. V usage is TRBV11-2 and J usage is TRBJ1-6; the D gene is possibly TRBD1 (5 bases). V was clipped by 7 bases and J by 12 bases, with 13 bases between them. The CDR3 runs to 12 residues. Germline values: CDR1 SGHAT, CDR2 FQNNGV. CDR3 loop: CASTLGVGPLHF. The part of the CDR3 DNA that was read is TGTGCCAGCACTCTAGGGGTGGGACCC.

This clone was observed a handful of times. The read terminates 3 residues before the CDR3 end, so the remaining end is supplied by the germline J gene. The chain recombines TRBV5-1 with TRBJ2-7; 8 positions match TRBD1. V lost 4 bases to trimming and J lost 6 bases; unmatched junction nucleotides: 12. The CDR3 spans 15 residues. The germline CDR1 and CDR2 sequences are SGHRS and YFSETQ. The CDR3 loop reads CASSLEGQGAIEQYF. The part of the CDR3 DNA that was read is TGCGCCAGCAGCCTGGAGGGGCAGGGGGCCATCGAG.

Ten or more counts support this clone. The missing CDR3 end, 3 residues past where the read stops, is filled in from the germline J gene. This chain links TRBV5-1 with TRBJ2-3; 10 positions agree with TRBD1. Looked up from germline, CDR1 is SGHRS and CDR2 is YFSETQ. The CDR3 sequence is 15 residues long. Losses at the gene ends were 6 bases for V and 6 bases for J; bases not matched to a gene: 10. This chain's CDR3 is CASTLLGQGGDTQYF. The DNA read from the CDR3 is TGCGCCAGCACACTCCTCGGACAGGGGGGGGATACG.

The sequenced part of the CDR3 DNA is TGTGCCTGGAGGAGTAAACGGGCAACTAATGAAAAA. It yields the protein CAWRSKRATNEK. The CDR3, in full, reads CAWRSKRATNEKLFF. This chain connects TRBV30 to TRBJ1-4; D gene unclear. The DNA ends 3 residues before the CDR3 does, and the rest of the CDR3 is filled in from the germline J gene. V was pared by 3 bases and J by 0 bases, with 11 bases between. From germline, CDR1 is GTSNPN and CDR2 SVGIG (reference sequence). The CDR3 loop spans 15 amino acids.

On this clone: The CDR3 end is not reached by the read, which stops 3 residues before it; the germline J gene fills it in. The chain is built from TRBV6-2 or TRBV6-3 and TRBJ2-7, with 9 positions matching TRBD2. The junction had 5 bases not matched to a gene; V was cut back by 2 bases and J by 0 bases. Germline loops: CDR1 MNHEY, CDR2 SVGEGT. The CDR3 runs to 16 residues. The part of the CDR3 DNA that was read is TGTGCCAGCAGTTACCTTCTAGCGGGATACTCCTACGAG. Residues: CASSYLLAGYSYE. The full CDR3 reads CASSYLLAGYSYEQYF.

The table lists this clone with a few counts. The read terminates 3 residues before the CDR3 end, so the remaining end is supplied by the germline J gene. The J gene is TRBJ1-5, the V gene TRBV19; TRBD1 might be the D (5 bases). From germline, CDR1 is LNHDA and CDR2 SQIVND (reference sequence). V dropped 3 bases and J dropped 2 bases, with 11 bases sitting between them. This CDR3 has 15 amino acids. This CDR3 is CASSIRVGGNQPQHF. Partial CDR3 DNA: TGTGCCAGTAGTATCAGGGTAGGAGGCAATCAGCCC.

Within the sample, this clone is medium-sized. One junction end disagrees with the germline gene, perhaps due to a read error. The read terminates 3 residues ahead of where the CDR3 ends, so the germline J gene completes it. V usage is TRBV4-2 and J usage is TRBJ2-7; 12 bases fit TRBD2. The CDR3 runs to 15 residues. Per germline, CDR1 LGHNA and CDR2 YNFKEQ. The CDR3 here is CASSQRLAGVDEQYF. CDR3 DNA, as far as it was read: TGCGCCAGCAGCCAGAGACTAGCGGGAGTGGACGAG.

This clone appeared many times. The read finishes 3 residues shy of the CDR3 end, and the germline J gene is used to complete it. This chain links TRBV5-6 with TRBJ2-2; 7 bases match TRBD1. This CDR3 has 14 residues. V lost 4 bases, J lost 0 bases, and 0 bases stayed unmatched. Germline V gives CDR1 SGHDT, CDR2 YYEEEE. The CDR3 protein is CASSGTANTGELFF. Incomplete CDR3 DNA: TGTGCCAGCAGCGGGACAGCGAACACCGGGGAG.

This clone has at least ten counts. Sequencing ends 3 residues short of the CDR3 end; the germline J gene provides the rest. The rearrangement links TRBV20-1 to TRBJ2-1, with 9 bases identical to TRBD1. From germline, CDR1 is DFQATT and CDR2 SNEGSKA (reference sequence). V lost 2 bases, J lost 0 bases, and 14 bases stayed unmatched. The CDR3 totals 19 residues. The CDR3 DNA, read in part, is TGCAGTGCTAGAACTCCCAGGGACAGGGCGTTTTCCTCCTACAATGAG. It specifies CSARTPRDRAFSSYNE. The CDR3, in full, reads CSARTPRDRAFSSYNEQFF.

With regard to this clone: The read ends 3 residues before the CDR3 terminus; that terminus is restored from the germline J gene. The chain carries TRBV16 and TRBJ2-1; D is perhaps TRBD2 (5 bases). V was clipped by 1 base and J by 6 bases, with 7 bases between them. Germline V gene lookup returns CDR1 KGHSY and CDR2 FQNENV. The CDR3 is 13 amino acids. CDR3 sequence reads: CASSQLDSNEQFF. CDR3 DNA, as far as it was read: TGTGCCAGCAGCCAATTGGACTCCAATGAG.

As concerns this clone: With the read ending 3 residues before the CDR3 end, the germline J gene is used to fill in that end. V gene TRBV2 combines with J gene TRBJ2-5, with D perhaps matching TRBD1 (5 bases). The germline V gene has CDR1 SNHLY and CDR2 FYNNEI. Trimming stripped 5 bases from V and 4 bases from J, with 8 bases between. The length of the CDR3 is 12 residues. The CDR3 loop reads CASSTGLETQYF. The CDR3 DNA, read in part, is TGTGCCAGCAGTACAGGTCTAGAGACC. Filled out from reference TRBV2 and TRBJ2-5, the complete variable domain reads EPEVTQTPSHQVTQMGQEVILRCVPISNHLYFYWYRQILGQKVEFLVSFYNNEISEKSEIFDDQFSVERPDGSNFTLKIRSTKLEDSAMYFCASSTGLETQYFGPGTRLLVL.

Within the sample, this clone is medium-sized (0.01 to 0.1%). The CDR3 end falls 3 residues outside the read, so it is completed with the germline J gene. This sequence joins TRBV20-1 and TRBJ2-1; 12 bases map to TRBD2. CDR1 is DFQATT and CDR2 is SNEGSKA in the germline V gene (reference sequence). The CDR3 covers 12 residues. V lost 5 bases and J lost 9; bases outside the gene matches: 2. The covered CDR3 bases are TGCAGTGCTCCGACTAGCGGGAGTGAG. This sequence encodes CSAPTSGSE. The full-length CDR3 reads as CSAPTSGSEQFF.

This clone has a count of ten or more. The CDR3 end falls 3 residues outside the read, so it is completed with the germline J gene. The rearrangement uses TRBV29-1 and TRBJ1-5, with D possibly TRBD1 on 5 matching bases. Trimming took 4 bases from V and 2 from J, leaving 9 bases between them. The CDR3 extends over 13 amino acids. Germline CDR1 and CDR2: SQVTM and ANQGSEA. The CDR3 region is CSVGGEGNQPQHF. The CDR3 DNA, read in part, is TGCAGCGTTGGGGGGGAGGGCAATCAGCCC.

This clone was seen ten or more times. The read falls 3 residues short of the CDR3 end, and the missing part is taken from the germline J gene. V gene TRBV30 combines with J gene TRBJ2-1, with 7 bases matching TRBD2. V was pared by 3 bases and J by 1 base, with 6 bases of the junction left unmatched. Germline V gives CDR1 GTSNPN, CDR2 SVGIG (reference sequence). The CDR3 is made up of 15 amino acids. The sequenced CDR3 bases are TGTGCCTGGAGCACGGGACTATCTTCCTACAATGAG. This encodes CAWSTGLSSYNE. In full, the CDR3 reads CAWSTGLSSYNEQFF.